This T cell receptor beta chain was sequenced for a study of siplizumab effects on memory and regulatory T cells (dated by TCRdb to between 2018 and 2020). Looking at the study overall: The study looked at the effect of siplizumab, an anti-CD2 antibody, on alloreactive T-cell subsets in allogeneic mixed lymphocyte reactions made from human PBMCs.

This clone came up once. Its antigen is unknown. No much larger clone exists at a distance of one base, and base qualities are not known. What the authors observed across the whole study: Compared with memory T cells, unstimulated naive T cells appeared more diverse, and naive cells seemed to make a substantial contribution to the alloresponse. Because sequences at frequencies below about 10^-5 were poorly captured, only a minor fraction of alloreactive clones could be mapped back to unstimulated subsets. The cumulative frequency of alloreactive sequences that could be traced back to unstimulated CD4+ memory T cells was significantly reduced by siplizumab. About 80-97% of proliferating CD4+ or CD8+ clones could not be given a naive or memory phenotype. Whether proliferating Tregs from siplizumab cultures were suppressive was not functionally confirmed. Among mappable alloreactive CD4+ clones, the Treg-derived fraction averaged approximately 66% with siplizumab versus 25% to 30% in control reactions.

Library preparation was by the immunoSEQ multiplex PCR assay. The deep sequencing platform assayed about 10^5 TCR templates per sample. Genomic DNA extracted from sorted T cells was used for TCRbeta CDR3 sequencing. As for how the authors treated the data: Clonal analysis of TCRbeta CDR3 data was done in the R programming language. Unstimulated samples were compared with post-reaction CFSE-low samples to define alloreactive CD4+ and CD8+ clones. Regulatory or non-regulatory origin was assigned to alloreactive CD4+ clones by matching of sequences to sorted unstimulated Treg and non-Treg repertoires. Sourced from immuneACCESS, this table was stored by TCRdb with only in-frame sequences that have V and J called. A share of the clones is absent; for the studies checked, an unresolved V gene accounts for under half, and the remainder has no known explanation. V, J and clone size reflect that table, while D and trimming were determined from the DNA. Within this sample are around 82,000 clones, with just over 90% of them counted one time only. Of the sample, 4.5% to 6.5% is held by the ten largest clones.

Sorted unstimulated T cells, along with proliferating T cells recovered from mixed lymphocyte reactions, underwent TCRbeta CDR3 sequencing. Fresh whole blood from roughly ten HLA-typed healthy donors served as the source for isolating PBMCs. Sequenced: CD8+ T cells sorted from blood. The TCR sequence derives from a human donor in good health.

The CDR3: CASSFGTADTQYF. The DNA sequence reads TGTGCCAGCAGCTTCGGGACAGCAGATACGCAGTATTTT. The chain was built from TRBV5-4 and TRBJ2-3; 7 middle bases align to TRBD1. The CDR3 runs 13 amino acids, cysteine and phenylalanine included. The entry retains the CDR3 DNA only, 39 bases that are in frame from base 1. CDR1 SGHNT and CDR2 YYREEE are derived from the germline V gene (reference sequence). V is trimmed back by 2 bases and J by 4 bases, and the junction contains 1 base that no gene match accounts for.